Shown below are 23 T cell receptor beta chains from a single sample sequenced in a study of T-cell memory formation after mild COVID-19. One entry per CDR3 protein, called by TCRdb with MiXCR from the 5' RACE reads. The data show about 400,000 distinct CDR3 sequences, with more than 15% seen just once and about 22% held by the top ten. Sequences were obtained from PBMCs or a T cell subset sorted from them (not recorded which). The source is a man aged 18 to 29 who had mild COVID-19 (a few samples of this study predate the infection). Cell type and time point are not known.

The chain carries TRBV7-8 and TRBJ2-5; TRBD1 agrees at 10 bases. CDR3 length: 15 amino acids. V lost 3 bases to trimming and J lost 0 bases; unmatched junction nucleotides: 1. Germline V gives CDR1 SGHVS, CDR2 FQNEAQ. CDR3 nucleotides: TGTGCCAGCAGCTTGGGACAGGGGAACCAAGAGACCCAGTACTTC. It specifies CASSLGQGNQETQYF. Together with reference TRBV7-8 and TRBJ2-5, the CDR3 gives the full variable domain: GAGVSQSPRYKVAKRGQDVALRCDPISGHVSLFWYQQALGQGPEFLTYFQNEAQLDKSGLPSDRFFAERPEGSVSTLKIQRTQQEDSAVYLCASSLGQGNQETQYFGPGTRLLVL.

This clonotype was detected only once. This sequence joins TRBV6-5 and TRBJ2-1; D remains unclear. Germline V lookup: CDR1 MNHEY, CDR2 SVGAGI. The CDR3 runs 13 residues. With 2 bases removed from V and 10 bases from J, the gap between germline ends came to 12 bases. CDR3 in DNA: TGTGCCAGCAGTTACCTAGGCACTCGAGAGCAGTTCTTC. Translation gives CASSYLGTREQFF.

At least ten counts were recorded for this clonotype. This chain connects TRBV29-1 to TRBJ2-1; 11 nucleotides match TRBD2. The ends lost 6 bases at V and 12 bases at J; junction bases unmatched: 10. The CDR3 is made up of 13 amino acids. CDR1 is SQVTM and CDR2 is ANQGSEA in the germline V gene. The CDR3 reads CSVSSGGPLGQFF. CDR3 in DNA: TGCAGCGTGTCTAGCGGGGGGCCCTTAGGGCAGTTCTTC.

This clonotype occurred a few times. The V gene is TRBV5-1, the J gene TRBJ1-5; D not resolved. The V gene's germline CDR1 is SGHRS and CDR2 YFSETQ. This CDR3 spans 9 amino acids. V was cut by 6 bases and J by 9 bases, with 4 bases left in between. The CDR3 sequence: CASILPQHF. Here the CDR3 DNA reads TGCGCCAGCATTCTGCCCCAGCATTTT.

The CDR3 here is CASSWIGGNTGELFF. CDR3 coding DNA: TGCGCCAGCAGCTGGATTGGGGGTAACACCGGGGAGCTGTTTTTT. The V call is TRBV5-1, the J call TRBJ2-2; possibly TRBD1 or TRBD2 for D (5 bases each). CDR1 and CDR2 from the germline V gene are SGHRS and YFSETQ. The CDR3 has 15 residues. V lost 3 bases to trimming and J lost 2 bases, with 11 bases between them.

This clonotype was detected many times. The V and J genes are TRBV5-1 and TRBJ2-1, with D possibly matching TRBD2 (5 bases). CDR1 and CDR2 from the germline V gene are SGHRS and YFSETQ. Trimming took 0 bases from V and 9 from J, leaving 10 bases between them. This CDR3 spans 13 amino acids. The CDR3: CASSLETGSEQFF. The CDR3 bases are TGCGCCAGCAGCTTGGAGACGGGGAGTGAGCAGTTCTTC.

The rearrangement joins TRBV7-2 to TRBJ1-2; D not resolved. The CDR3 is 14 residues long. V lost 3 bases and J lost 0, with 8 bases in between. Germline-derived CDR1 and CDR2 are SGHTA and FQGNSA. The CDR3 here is CASSFSSANYGYTF. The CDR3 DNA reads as TGTGCCAGCAGCTTCAGTTCAGCTAACTATGGCTACACCTTC.

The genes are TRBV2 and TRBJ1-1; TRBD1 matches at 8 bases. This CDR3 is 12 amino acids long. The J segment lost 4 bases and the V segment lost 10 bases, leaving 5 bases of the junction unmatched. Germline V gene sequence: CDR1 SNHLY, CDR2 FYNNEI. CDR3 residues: CATGQATTEAFF. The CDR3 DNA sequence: TGTGCCACGGGACAGGCGACCACTGAAGCTTTCTTT.

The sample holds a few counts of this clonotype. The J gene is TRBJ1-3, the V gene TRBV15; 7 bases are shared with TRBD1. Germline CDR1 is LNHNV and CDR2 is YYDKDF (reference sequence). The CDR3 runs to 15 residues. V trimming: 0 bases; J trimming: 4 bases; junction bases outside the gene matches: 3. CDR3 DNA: TGTGCCACCAGCAGAGATAGGGGGCCAGGAAACACCATATATTTT. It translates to CATSRDRGPGNTIYF.

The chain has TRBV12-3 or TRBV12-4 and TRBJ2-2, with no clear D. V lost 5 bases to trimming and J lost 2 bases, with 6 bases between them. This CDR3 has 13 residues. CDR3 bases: TGTGCCAGCAGTCCCTACAACACCGGGGAGCTGTTTTTT. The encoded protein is CASSPYNTGELFF.

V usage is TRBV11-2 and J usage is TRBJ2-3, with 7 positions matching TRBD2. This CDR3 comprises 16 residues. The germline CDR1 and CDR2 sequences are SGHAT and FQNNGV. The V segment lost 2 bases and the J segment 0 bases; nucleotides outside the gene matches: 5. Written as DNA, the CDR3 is TGTGCCAGCAGCTTAAAGCGGGATACTAGCACAGATACGCAGTATTTT. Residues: CASSLKRDTSTDTQYF. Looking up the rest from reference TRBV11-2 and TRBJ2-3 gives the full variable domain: EAGVAQSPRYKIIEKRQSVAFWCNPISGHATLYWYQQILGQGPKLLIQFQNNGVVDDSQLPKDRFSAERLKGVDSTLKIQPAKLEDSAVYLCASSLKRDTSTDTQYFGPGTRLTVL.

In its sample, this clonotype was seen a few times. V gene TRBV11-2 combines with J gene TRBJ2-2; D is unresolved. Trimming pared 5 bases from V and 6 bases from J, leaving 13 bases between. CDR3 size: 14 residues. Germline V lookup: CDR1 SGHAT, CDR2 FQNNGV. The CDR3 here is CASSRFDGAGELFF. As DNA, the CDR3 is TGTGCCAGCAGCCGGTTTGATGGGGCCGGGGAGCTGTTTTTT.

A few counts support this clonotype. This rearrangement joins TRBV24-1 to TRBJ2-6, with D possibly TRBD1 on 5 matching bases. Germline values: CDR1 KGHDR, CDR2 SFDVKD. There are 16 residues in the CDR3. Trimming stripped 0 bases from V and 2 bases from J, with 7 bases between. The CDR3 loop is CATSDLRRAGANVLTF. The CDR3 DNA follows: TGTGCCACCAGTGATTTGCGCAGGGCTGGGGCCAACGTCCTGACTTTC.

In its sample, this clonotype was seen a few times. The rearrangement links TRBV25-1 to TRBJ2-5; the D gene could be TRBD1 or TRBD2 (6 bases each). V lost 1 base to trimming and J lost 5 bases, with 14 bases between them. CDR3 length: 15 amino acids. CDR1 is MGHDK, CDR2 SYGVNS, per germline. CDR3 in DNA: TGTGCCAGCAGTGAATCCGGGGGCCACGGGGAGACCCAGTACTTC. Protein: CASSESGGHGETQYF.

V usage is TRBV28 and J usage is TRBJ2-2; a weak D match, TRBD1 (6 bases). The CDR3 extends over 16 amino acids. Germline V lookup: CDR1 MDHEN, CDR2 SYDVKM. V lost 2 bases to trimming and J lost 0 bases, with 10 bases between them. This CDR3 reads CASSLTGRANTGELFF. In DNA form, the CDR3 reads TGTGCCAGCAGTTTAACAGGGAGAGCGAACACCGGGGAGCTGTTTTTT.

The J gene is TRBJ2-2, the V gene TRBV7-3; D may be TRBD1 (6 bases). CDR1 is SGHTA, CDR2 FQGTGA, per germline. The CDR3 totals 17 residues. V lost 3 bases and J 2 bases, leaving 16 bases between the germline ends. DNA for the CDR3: TGTGCCAGCAGCTTTTCCAGTGTGGGGGCTAACACCGGGGAGCTGTTTTTT. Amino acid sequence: CASSFSSVGANTGELFF.

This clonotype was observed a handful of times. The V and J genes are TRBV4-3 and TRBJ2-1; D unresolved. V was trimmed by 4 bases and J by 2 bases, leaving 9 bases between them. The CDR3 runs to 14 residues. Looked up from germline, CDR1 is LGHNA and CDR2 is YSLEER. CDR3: CASSPEGTYNEQFF. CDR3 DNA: TGCGCCAGCAGCCCAGAAGGGACCTACAATGAGCAGTTCTTC.

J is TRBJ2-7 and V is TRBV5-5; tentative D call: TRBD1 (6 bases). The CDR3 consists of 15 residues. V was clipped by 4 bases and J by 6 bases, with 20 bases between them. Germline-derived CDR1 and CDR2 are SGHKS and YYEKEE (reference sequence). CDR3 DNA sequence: TGTGCCAGCAGCCCTCCGGGACATACGCAAGCCGAGCAGTACTTC. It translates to CASSPPGHTQAEQYF.

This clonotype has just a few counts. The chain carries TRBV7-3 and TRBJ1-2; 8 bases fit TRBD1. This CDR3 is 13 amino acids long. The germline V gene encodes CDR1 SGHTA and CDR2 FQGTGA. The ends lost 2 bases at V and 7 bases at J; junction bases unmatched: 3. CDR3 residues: CASSLAGGRGYTF. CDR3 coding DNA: TGTGCCAGCAGCTTAGCAGGGGGCCGTGGCTACACCTTC. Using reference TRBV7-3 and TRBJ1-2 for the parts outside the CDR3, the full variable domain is GAGVSQTPSNKVTEKGKYVELRCDPISGHTALYWYRQSLGQGPEFLIYFQGTGAADDSGLPNDRFFAVRPEGSVSTLKIQRTERGDSAVYLCASSLAGGRGYTFGSGTRLTVV.

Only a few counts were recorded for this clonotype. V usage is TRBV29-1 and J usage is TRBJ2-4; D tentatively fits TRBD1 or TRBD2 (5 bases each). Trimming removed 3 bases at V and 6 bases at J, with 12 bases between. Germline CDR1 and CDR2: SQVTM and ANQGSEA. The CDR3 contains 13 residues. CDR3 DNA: TGCAGCGTTGACGTGGGGGACGGAAACATTCAGTACTTC. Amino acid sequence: CSVDVGDGNIQYF. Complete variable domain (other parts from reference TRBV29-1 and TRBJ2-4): SAVISQKPSRDICQRGTSLTIQCQVDSQVTMMFWYRQQPGQSLTLIATANQGSEATYESGFVIDKFPISRPNLTFSTLTVSNMSPEDSSIYLCSVDVGDGNIQYFGAGTRLSVL.

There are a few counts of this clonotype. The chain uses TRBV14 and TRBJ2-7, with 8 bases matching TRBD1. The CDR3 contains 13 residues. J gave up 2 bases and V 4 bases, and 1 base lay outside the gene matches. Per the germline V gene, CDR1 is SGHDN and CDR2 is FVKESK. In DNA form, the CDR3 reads TGTGCCAGCAGCCCGACAGGGGCCTACGAGCAGTACTTC. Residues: CASSPTGAYEQYF.

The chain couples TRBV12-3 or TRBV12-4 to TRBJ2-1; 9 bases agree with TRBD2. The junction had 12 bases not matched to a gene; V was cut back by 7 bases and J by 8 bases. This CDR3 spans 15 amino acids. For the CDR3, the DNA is TGTGCCAGCAATCCTTCTAGCGGGGTTCCCCATGAGCAGTTCTTC. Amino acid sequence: CASNPSSGVPHEQFF.

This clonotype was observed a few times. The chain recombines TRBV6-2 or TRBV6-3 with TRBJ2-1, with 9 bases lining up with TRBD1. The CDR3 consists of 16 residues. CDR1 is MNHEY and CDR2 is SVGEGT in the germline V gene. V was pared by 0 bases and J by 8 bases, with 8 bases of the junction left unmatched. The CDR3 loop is CASSYSRDRVVDEQFF. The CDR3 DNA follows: TGTGCCAGCAGTTACTCGAGGGACAGGGTCGTGGATGAGCAGTTCTTC.